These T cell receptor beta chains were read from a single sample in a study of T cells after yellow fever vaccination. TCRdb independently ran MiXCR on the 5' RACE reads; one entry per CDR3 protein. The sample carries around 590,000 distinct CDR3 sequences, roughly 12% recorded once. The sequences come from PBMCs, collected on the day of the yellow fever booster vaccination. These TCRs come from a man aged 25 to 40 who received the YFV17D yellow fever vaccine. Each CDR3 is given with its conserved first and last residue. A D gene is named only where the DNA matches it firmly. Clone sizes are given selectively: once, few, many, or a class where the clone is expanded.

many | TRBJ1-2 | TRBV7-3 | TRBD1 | TGTGCCAGCAGGTCGACAGGGTTAGACGGCTACACCTTC | CASRSTGLDGYTF
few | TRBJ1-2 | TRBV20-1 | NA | TGCAGTGCTAACCGGGGACGGGACTATGGCTACACCTTC | CSANRGRDYGYTF
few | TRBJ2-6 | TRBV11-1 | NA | TGTGCCAGCAGCTTCGCAGGACACCTGATTCGAGGGGCCAACGTCCTGACTTTC | CASSFAGHLIRGANVLTF
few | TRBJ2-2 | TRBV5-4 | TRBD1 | TGTGCCCAAACAGGGGACACCGGGGAGCTGTTTTTT | CAQTGDTGELFF
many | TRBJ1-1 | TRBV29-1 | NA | TGCAGCGTTGAAGATCTTGGGGGAGGCACTGAAGCTTTCTTT | CSVEDLGGGTEAFF
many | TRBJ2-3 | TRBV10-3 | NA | TGTGCCATCAGTGAGGCTCAGGGGAAGTCAGATACGCAGTATTTT | CAISEAQGKSDTQYF
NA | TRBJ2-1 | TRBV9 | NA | TGTGCCAGCAGCGTAGCCCCAGCCAGCGGCAATGAGCAGTTCTTC | CASSVAPASGNEQFF
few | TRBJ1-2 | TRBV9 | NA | TGTGCCAGCAGCGAACAGGGCGCGAGCTATGGCTACACCTTC | CASSEQGASYGYTF
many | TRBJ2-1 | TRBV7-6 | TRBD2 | TGTGCCAGCAGCCCCGGGACTAGCGCCAATGAGCAGTTCTTC | CASSPGTSANEQFF
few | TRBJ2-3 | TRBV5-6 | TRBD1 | TGTGCCAGCAGCTCAGACAGGGGGAGGCGAGATACGCAGTATTTT | CASSSDRGRRDTQYF
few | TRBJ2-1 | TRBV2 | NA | TGTGCCAGCAGTGCGGATAGCGGAACCTACAATGAGCAGTTCTTC | CASSADSGTYNEQFF
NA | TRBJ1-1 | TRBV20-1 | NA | TGCAGTGCCCCCGGGCGGGAAGGCACTGAAGCTTTCTTT | CSAPGREGTEAFF
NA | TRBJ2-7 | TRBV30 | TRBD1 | TGTGCCTGGACTCCGACAGGGATTTACGAGCAGTACTTC | CAWTPTGIYEQYF
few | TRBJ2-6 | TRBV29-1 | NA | TGCAGCGTCGCTCGTGGGGCGGGGGCCAACGTCCTGACTTTC | CSVARGAGANVLTF
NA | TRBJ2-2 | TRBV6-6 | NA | TGTGCCAGCCGAGGGGTAGACACCGGGGAGCTGTTTTTT | CASRGVDTGELFF
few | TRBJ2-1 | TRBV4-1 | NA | TGCGCCAGCAGCCAAGAGGGGGATGAGCAGTTCTTC | CASSQEGDEQFF
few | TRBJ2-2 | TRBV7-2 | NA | TGTGCCAGCAGCTCCCAAGGCAGTCCCGGGGAGCTGTTTTTT | CASSSQGSPGELFF
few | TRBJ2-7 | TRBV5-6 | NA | TGTGCCAGCAGCTTCGGCAGGGGGGTGCCCGAGCAGTACTTC | CASSFGRGVPEQYF
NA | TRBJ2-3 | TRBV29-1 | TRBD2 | TGCAGCGTTGAAGAATTGCTAGCGGGTGGCACAGATACGCAGTATTTT | CSVEELLAGGTDTQYF
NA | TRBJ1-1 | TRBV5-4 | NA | TGTGCCAGCAGCTTGGTATCGGGATTTAGTGACACTGAAGCTTTCTTT | CASSLVSGFSDTEAFF
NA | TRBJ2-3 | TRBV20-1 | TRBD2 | TGCAGTGCTACCCGGTGGACTAGCGGGGGGAGCACAGATACGCAGTATTTT | CSATRWTSGGSTDTQYF
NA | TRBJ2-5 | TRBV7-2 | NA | TGTGCCAGCAGCCCCTTTATTAGCGTGGGAGAGACCCAGTACTTC | CASSPFISVGETQYF
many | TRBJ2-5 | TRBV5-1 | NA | TGTGCCAGCAGCTTAGTTGGTGAGACCCAGTACTTC | CASSLVGETQYF
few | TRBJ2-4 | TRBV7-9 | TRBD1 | TGTGCCAGCAGCTTAGCGGGGGACAGCTCAAGCATTCAGTACTTC | CASSLAGDSSSIQYF
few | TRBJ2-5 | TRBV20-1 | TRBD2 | TGCAGTGCTACAGGGACTAGCGGGCAGGAGACCCAGTACTTC | CSATGTSGQETQYF
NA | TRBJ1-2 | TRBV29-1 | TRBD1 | TGCAGCGTTGTGGCGGGACAGGGGGCGCGGGGTGGCTACACCTTC | CSVVAGQGARGGYTF
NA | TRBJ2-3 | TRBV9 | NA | TGTGCCAGCAGCGTAGGCCTTCCATTACCCACAGATACGCAGTATTTT | CASSVGLPLPTDTQYF
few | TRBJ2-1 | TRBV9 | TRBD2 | TGTGCCAGCAGCACGCGACGGGCGGGAGGAATGGATGAGCAGTTCTTC | CASSTRRAGGMDEQFF
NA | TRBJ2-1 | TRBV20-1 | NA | TGCAGTGCTAGAGATCCCCAAACAAAAGACCCTCTCCAGTTCTTC | CSARDPQTKDPLQFF
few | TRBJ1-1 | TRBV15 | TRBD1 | TGTGCCACCAGCATTGACAGGGAATCCACTGAAGCTTTCTTT | CATSIDRESTEAFF
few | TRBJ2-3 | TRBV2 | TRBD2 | TGTGCCTGTCGAGCGGGAAGCACAGATACGCAGTATTTT | CACRAGSTDTQYF
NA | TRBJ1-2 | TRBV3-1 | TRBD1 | TGTGCCAGCAGCCCGGACAGGGGGAGGGTTAGCTATGGCTACACCTTC | CASSPDRGRVSYGYTF
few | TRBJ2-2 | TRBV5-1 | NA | TGCGCCAGCAGCAGATTGCCGAACACCGGGGAGCTGTTTTTT | CASSRLPNTGELFF
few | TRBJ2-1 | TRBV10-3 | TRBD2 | TGTGCCATCTCCTACGAACTAGCGGGAGGGGGGACCTACAATGAGCAGTTCTTC | CAISYELAGGGTYNEQFF
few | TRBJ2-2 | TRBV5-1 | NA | TGCGCCAGCAGCTTGGGACTAGTCGCCGGGGAGCTGTTTTTT | CASSLGLVAGELFF
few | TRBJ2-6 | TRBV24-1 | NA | TGTGCCACCAGTGATGCGTCTGGGGGTCCTGGGGCCAACGTCCTGACTTTC | CATSDASGGPGANVLTF
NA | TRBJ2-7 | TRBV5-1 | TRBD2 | TGCGCCAGCAGCTTGGACAAGACTAGCGGGACCTACGAGCAGTACTTC | CASSLDKTSGTYEQYF
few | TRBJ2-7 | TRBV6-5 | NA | TGTGCCAGCAGTTACGCCCTAGAGGGCTACGAGCAGTACTTC | CASSYALEGYEQYF
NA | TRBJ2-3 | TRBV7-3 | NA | TGTGCCAGCAGCTTCCTCGGGGGTAATACGCAGTATTTT | CASSFLGGNTQYF
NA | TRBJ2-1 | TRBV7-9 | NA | TGTGCCAGCAGCTTAGCCGGACGACTAACCGACAATGAGCAGTTCTTC | CASSLAGRLTDNEQFF
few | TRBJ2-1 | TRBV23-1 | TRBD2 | TGCGCCAGCAGTATAGCCTGCGGGGGGCACTCCTACAATGAGCAGTTCTTC | CASSIACGGHSYNEQFF
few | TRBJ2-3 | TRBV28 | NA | TGTGCCAGCAGTCCCCCCCGGAGCGGGTCCAGGACAGATACGCAGTATTTT | CASSPPRSGSRTDTQYF
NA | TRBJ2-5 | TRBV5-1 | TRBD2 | TGCGCCAGCAGCTTGGGGGGACTAGCGGGCCGTGGGGAGACCCAGTACTTC | CASSLGGLAGRGETQYF
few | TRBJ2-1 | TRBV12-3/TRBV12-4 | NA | TGTGCCAGCAGTTTTAGTCTGAGCGAGCAGTTCTTC | CASSFSLSEQFF
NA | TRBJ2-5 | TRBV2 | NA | TGTGCCAGCAGTGATAATAGGAGTGGGGGGACCCAGTACTTC | CASSDNRSGGTQYF
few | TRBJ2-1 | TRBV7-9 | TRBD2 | TGTGCCAGCAGCTTATCTTTCCGAGCGGGAGCTGTGTTCTTC | CASSLSFRAGAVFF
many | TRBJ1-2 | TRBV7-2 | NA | TGTGCCAGCAGCTTATTCGTGGCCTCGGGCTATGGCTACACCTTC | CASSLFVASGYGYTF
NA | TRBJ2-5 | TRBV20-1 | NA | TGCAGTGCTAGAGCCGCTAGCTTACCCCACCAAGAGACCCAGTACTTC | CSARAASLPHQETQYF